The 20 T cell receptor beta chains given below trace back to one sample, sequenced in a study of cytomegalovirus exposure and HLA in healthy donors (dated by TCRdb to 2015 to 2018). Library generation was performed with the immunoSEQ multiplex PCR assay. For the multiplex PCR, a mixture combining 60 forward primers for TCR Vbeta segments and 13 reverse primers for TCR Jbeta segments was used. In its TCRdb copy, this immuneACCESS table keeps in-frame sequences only and misses some clones. Where compared with another copy, unresolved V genes explain less than half of these, and the others have no known cause. The sample table contains around 100,000 clones; only one count was recorded for over 70% of them. The ten largest clones take up roughly 4% of the sample. Sequenced input: PBMCs. The receptors were sampled from a man aged 50-59 years in good health and CMV-seropositive.

The chain uses TRBV5-4 and TRBJ2-7; 10 bases align to TRBD2. Germline V lookup: CDR1 SGHNT, CDR2 YYREEE (reference sequence). This CDR3 has 14 residues. The V and J ends lost 3 bases and 4 bases, in that order; junction bases with no gene match: 4. The CDR3 region has the DNA TGTGCCAGCAGCTCAGGGACTAGCGCGTACGAGCAGTACTTC. This translates into CASSSGTSAYEQYF.

This chain joins TRBV29-1 and TRBJ1-2; D is perhaps TRBD1 (5 bases). V shed 0 bases and J shed 1 base, with 6 bases lying between them. This CDR3 is 13 amino acids long. Germline values: CDR1 SQVTM, CDR2 ANQGSEA. The chain's CDR3 is CSVEEGVNYGYTF. CDR3 nucleotides: TGCAGCGTTGAAGAAGGGGTTAACTATGGCTACACCTTC. Full variable domain (missing parts from reference TRBV29-1 and TRBJ1-2): SAVISQKPSRDICQRGTSLTIQCQVDSQVTMMFWYRQQPGQSLTLIATANQGSEATYESGFVIDKFPISRPNLTFSTLTVSNMSPEDSSIYLCSVEEGVNYGYTFGSGTRLTVV.

The chain couples TRBV28 to TRBJ2-1; 7 nucleotides agree with TRBD2. This CDR3 is built from 14 residues. Germline V gene sequence: CDR1 MDHEN, CDR2 SYDVKM. Trimming cost V 10 bases and J 5 bases; bases outside gene matches: 11. CDR3 protein: CATRMASGDNEQFF. Here the CDR3 DNA reads TGTGCCACCCGGATGGCTAGCGGAGACAATGAGCAGTTCTTC.

V usage is TRBV5-1 and J usage is TRBJ2-3, with D hard to call. This CDR3 is built from 13 residues. Germline V gives CDR1 SGHRS, CDR2 YFSETQ. V was trimmed by 4 bases and J by 0 bases, leaving 6 bases between them. CDR3 region: CASSLSSTDTQYF. Here the CDR3 DNA reads TGCGCCAGCAGCCTGTCTAGCACAGATACGCAGTATTTT.

The chain's CDR3 is CASRSARTGPNTEAFF. In DNA form, the CDR3 reads TGTGCAAGTCGCTCAGCCCGGACAGGACCCAACACTGAAGCTTTCTTT. The chain carries TRBV12-2 and TRBJ1-1; the table's TRBD1 call for D was not verified on the DNA. TRBV12-2 is designated a pseudogene. This CDR3 contains 16 residues.

Note on this clone: In this CDR3 the conserved last residue, phenylalanine or tryptophan, is missing, so a read error is likely. The DNA is left out, because the CDR3 cannot be placed on it with certainty; the CDR3 is given as TCRdb lists it. The rearrangement joins TRBV7-9 to TRBJ2-7; TRBD2 is the table's D call and was not checked against the DNA. The CDR3 is made up of 9 amino acids, end residues included. Germline-derived CDR1 and CDR2 are SEHNR and FQNEAQ (reference sequence). CDR3 amino acids: CSSSPWGGA.

V and J are TRBV5-1 and TRBJ2-2; D is undetermined. V was shortened by 1 base and J by 6 bases, with 4 bases between the two germline ends. Germline V lookup: CDR1 SGHRS, CDR2 YFSETQ. The CDR3 has 12 residues. In nucleotides, the CDR3 is TGCGCCAGCAGCTTGCTCCCCGGGGAGCTGTTTTTT. Protein product: CASSLLPGELFF. The whole variable domain, remainder taken from reference TRBV5-1 and TRBJ2-2, is KAGVTQTPRYLIKTRGQQVTLSCSPISGHRSVSWYQQTPGQGLQFLFEYFSETQRNKGNFPGRFSGRQFSNSRSEMNVSTLELGDSALYLCASSLLPGELFFGEGSRLTVL.

The rearrangement uses TRBV6-1 and TRBJ1-6; TRBD1 agrees at 10 bases. The CDR3 spans 15 residues. Trimming at V came to 3 bases and at J to 13 bases, leaving 9 bases not matched to a gene. Looked up from germline, CDR1 is MNHNS and CDR2 is SASEGT. CDR3 loop: CASSESGTGVDPLHF. CDR3 bases: TGTGCCAGCAGTGAGTCCGGGACAGGGGTGGACCCCCTCCACTTT.

The gene calls are TRBV28 and TRBJ1-2, with D hard to call. V was clipped by 6 bases and J by 1 base, with 9 bases between them. The CDR3 sequence is 13 residues long. Germline-derived CDR1 and CDR2 are MDHEN and SYDVKM. CDR3 bases: TGTGCCAGCAGCACCACAAGTAACTATGGCTACACCTTC. Encoded protein: CASSTTSNYGYTF.

The table lists this clone with a few counts. CDR3: CASSIFSRDRGFNTGELFF. CDR3 bases: TGTGCCAGCAGTATCTTTTCGCGGGACAGGGGTTTCAACACCGGGGAGCTGTTTTTT. The chain carries TRBV21-1 and TRBJ2-2; the D call of TRBD1 is as the table states it, not checked on the DNA. TRBV21-1 is classified as a pseudogene. The CDR3 extends over 19 amino acids.

The chain combines TRBV6-5 with TRBJ2-2; the D gene is possibly TRBD2 (5 bases). V lost 0 bases, J lost 7 bases, and 12 bases lay in between. The CDR3 spans 15 residues. The germline V gene encodes CDR1 MNHEY and CDR2 SVGAGI. This CDR3 reads CASSYSGSWGGELFF. The CDR3 bases are TGTGCCAGCAGTTACTCAGGGAGTTGGGGCGGGGAGCTGTTTTTT.

This clone was seen only once. The DNA for the CDR3 is TGCGCCAGCAGCTCGGGACTAGCGGGAGGGCTCCCTAGCACAGATACGCAGTATTTT. It translates to CASSSGLAGGLPSTDTQYF. The chain has TRBV5-1 and TRBJ2-3, with 16 bases fitting TRBD2. Per germline, CDR1 SGHRS and CDR2 YFSETQ. V was pared by 3 bases and J by 0 bases, with 7 bases of the junction left unmatched. This CDR3 spans 19 amino acids.

The genes are TRBV6-5 and TRBJ2-5; D gene ambiguous. V was cut by 4 bases and J by 2 bases, with 17 bases left in between. The length of the CDR3 is 16 residues. The germline V gene encodes CDR1 MNHEY and CDR2 SVGAGI. The CDR3 nucleotides read TGTGCCAGCAGTTCCGACGCCCTCAGGATACAAGAGACCCAGTACTTC. Protein product: CASSSDALRIQETQYF.

The J gene is TRBJ2-7, the V gene TRBV27, with a weak D call TRBD2 (5 bases). Germline lookup yields CDR1 MNHEY and CDR2 SMNVEV (reference sequence). The CDR3 runs 16 residues. V was shortened by 5 bases and J by 3 bases, with 20 bases between the two germline ends. The CDR3 nucleotides read TGTGCCAGCAGTCCCCGTTATAGAGAGGGCCTCTACGAGCAGTACTTC. Protein sequence: CASSPRYREGLYEQYF.

The V call is TRBV28, the J call TRBJ1-1, with D perhaps TRBD1 (5 bases). Germline lookup yields CDR1 MDHEN and CDR2 SYDVKM. Trimming cost V 6 bases and J 7 bases, with 12 bases left between them. This CDR3 is built from 12 residues. The CDR3 loop reads CASSQTVDEAFF. DNA of the CDR3: TGTGCCAGCAGCCAGACAGTTGATGAAGCTTTCTTT.

The rearrangement links TRBV5-4 to TRBJ2-5; TRBD1 might be the D (6 bases). The CDR3 extends over 16 amino acids. The ends were cut back, 0 bases at V and 0 bases at J, with 12 bases in the middle. The V gene's germline CDR1 is SGHNT and CDR2 YYREEE (reference sequence). The CDR3 DNA reads TGTGCCAGCAGCTTGGCTATCAGGGGTAACCAAGAGACCCAGTACTTC. Residues: CASSLAIRGNQETQYF.

In this sample, this clone turned up once. The chain combines TRBV7-8 with TRBJ1-1; no clear D. CDR1 is SGHVS and CDR2 is FQNEAQ in the germline V gene. CDR3 length: 18 residues. V shed 1 base and J shed 5 bases, with 23 bases lying between them. Here the CDR3 DNA reads TGTGCCAGCAGCTTAGGCGGAGGAGTGGGCCCCAGAGGGACTGAAGCTTTCTTT. Translating gives CASSLGGGVGPRGTEAFF. The full variable domain, its missing parts supplied by reference TRBV7-8 and TRBJ1-1, is GAGVSQSPRYKVAKRGQDVALRCDPISGHVSLFWYQQALGQGPEFLTYFQNEAQLDKSGLPSDRFFAERPEGSVSTLKIQRTQQEDSAVYLCASSLGGGVGPRGTEAFFGQGTRLTVV.

This chain uses TRBV6-1 with TRBJ2-5; D remains unclear. Between the trimmed V and J ends, which lost 7 bases and 2 bases, there was a span of 14 bases. CDR3 size: 14 residues. From germline, CDR1 is MNHNS and CDR2 SASEGT. CDR3 DNA sequence: TGTGCCAGCACCCACTCGAGGTTACAAGAGACCCAGTACTTC. This sequence encodes CASTHSRLQETQYF.

The chain is built from TRBV27 and TRBJ2-7, with 8 nucleotides matching TRBD2. The J segment lost 2 bases and the V segment lost 10 bases, leaving 10 bases of the junction unmatched. This CDR3 is 14 amino acids long. Looked up from germline, CDR1 is MNHEY and CDR2 is SMNVEV (reference sequence). The CDR3 sequence: CATSEAGGPYEQYF. CDR3 coding DNA: TGTGCCACTTCGGAGGCGGGAGGACCCTACGAGCAGTACTTC.

This chain links TRBV6-5 with TRBJ2-4, with a tentative D call TRBD2 (6 bases). V was shortened by 7 bases and J by 0 bases, with 7 bases between the two germline ends. The length of the CDR3 is 13 residues. Germline V lookup: CDR1 MNHEY, CDR2 SVGAGI. CDR3 protein: CASMEGAKNIQYF. CDR3 nucleotide sequence: TGTGCCAGCATGGAGGGAGCCAAAAACATTCAGTACTTC.